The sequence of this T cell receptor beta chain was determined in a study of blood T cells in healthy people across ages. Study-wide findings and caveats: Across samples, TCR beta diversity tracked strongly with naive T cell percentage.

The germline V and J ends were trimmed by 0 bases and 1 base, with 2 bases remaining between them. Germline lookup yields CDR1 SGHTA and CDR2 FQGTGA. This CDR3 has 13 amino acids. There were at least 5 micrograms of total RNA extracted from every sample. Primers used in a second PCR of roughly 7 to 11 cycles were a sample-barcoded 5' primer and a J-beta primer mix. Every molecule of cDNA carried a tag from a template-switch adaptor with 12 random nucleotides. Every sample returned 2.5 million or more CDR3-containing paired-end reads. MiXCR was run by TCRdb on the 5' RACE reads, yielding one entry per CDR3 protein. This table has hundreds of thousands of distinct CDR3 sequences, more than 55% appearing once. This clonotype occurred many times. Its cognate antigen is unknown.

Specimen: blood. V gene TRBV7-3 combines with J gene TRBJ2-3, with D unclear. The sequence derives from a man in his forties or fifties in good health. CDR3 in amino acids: CASSLTGTDTQYF. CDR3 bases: TGTGCCAGCAGCTTAACAGGCACAGATACGCAGTATTTT.